A single sample is the source of the 27 T cell receptor beta chains below, sequenced in a study of identical twins. MiXCR was run by TCRdb on the 5' RACE reads, yielding one entry per CDR3 protein. Of 690,000 or so distinct CDR3 sequences listed, less than 10% are singletons. In addition, the sample was reused for a study of yellow fever vaccine responses in identical twins.

The sequenced material came from PBMCs. These receptors were collected from a woman aged 18 to 35 in good health.

This clonotype was detected only a few times. This chain connects TRBV27 to TRBJ1-4; D unclear. Looked up from germline, CDR1 is MNHEY and CDR2 is SMNVEV (reference sequence). CDR3 length: 14 amino acids. V was shortened by 4 bases and J by 5 bases, with 11 bases between the two germline ends. CDR3: CASSSRHWNEKLFF. DNA for the CDR3: TGTGCCAGCAGTTCGAGACACTGGAATGAAAAACTGTTTTTT.

This clonotype showed up many times. J is TRBJ1-5 and V is TRBV12-3 or TRBV12-4, with 7 bases lining up with TRBD1. The CDR3 covers 16 residues. Germline trimming cut 2 bases from V and 7 bases from J; bases unmatched to any gene: 11. DNA of the CDR3: TGTGCCAGCAGTTTAAGGCCCCCTGCACAGGGGCAGCCCCAGCATTTT. Translation: CASSLRPPAQGQPQHF.

V and J are TRBV6-2 or TRBV6-3 and TRBJ2-1; TRBD2 aligns across 13 bases. Germline lookup yields CDR1 MNHEY and CDR2 SVGEGT. The CDR3 length is 15 residues. Germline trimming cut 3 bases from V and 9 bases from J; bases unmatched to any gene: 5. The CDR3 DNA follows: TGTGCCAGCAGTTATCGGACTAGCGGGAGTGGTGAGCAGTTCTTC. As protein: CASSYRTSGSGEQFF.

At least ten counts were recorded for this clonotype. The V call is TRBV12-3 or TRBV12-4, the J call TRBJ1-1; 11 nucleotides match TRBD1. The length of the CDR3 is 16 residues. V lost 6 bases to trimming and J lost 5 bases; unmatched junction nucleotides: 11. The CDR3 protein is CASRFGTGGLGTEAFF. The CDR3 bases are TGTGCCAGCAGATTCGGGACAGGGGGATTGGGAACTGAAGCTTTCTTT.

The chain combines TRBV15 with TRBJ1-2, with D perhaps TRBD1 (6 bases). The germline V gene has CDR1 LNHNV and CDR2 YYDKDF (reference sequence). CDR3 length: 12 residues. Trimming shortened V by 6 bases and J by 5 bases, and 10 bases separated the two germline ends. CDR3 DNA: TGTGCCACCAGTGATCAGGGGTATGGCTACACCTTC. The encoded protein is CATSDQGYGYTF.

This clonotype was detected ten times or more. This sequence joins TRBV7-9 and TRBJ2-3; TRBD2 agrees at 15 bases. The CDR3 sequence is 16 residues long. Germline loops: CDR1 SEHNR, CDR2 FQNEAQ (reference sequence). With V trimmed by 6 bases and J by 6 bases, 7 bases remained unmatched. The CDR3 loop is CASRRTSGRAVDTQYF. In DNA, the CDR3 is TGTGCCAGCAGGCGGACTAGCGGGAGGGCCGTTGATACGCAGTATTTT.

In its sample, this clonotype was seen a few times. This chain links TRBV7-2 with TRBJ2-3; 11 bases line up with TRBD2. Looked up from germline, CDR1 is SGHTA and CDR2 is FQGNSA. The trim removed 3 bases at V and 4 bases at J, leaving 6 bases unmatched. The CDR3 totals 16 residues. CDR3 residues: CASSLVTSGSPDTQYF. The DNA for the CDR3 is TGTGCCAGCAGCTTGGTAACTAGCGGGAGCCCAGATACGCAGTATTTT.

This clonotype was counted at least ten times. This chain joins TRBV4-3 and TRBJ2-1; D remains unclear. The CDR3 has 11 residues. V was shortened by 0 bases and J by 8 bases, with 2 bases between the two germline ends. Germline values: CDR1 LGHNA, CDR2 YSLEER. The CDR3 sequence is CASSQDHEQFF. The DNA for the CDR3 is TGCGCCAGCAGCCAAGATCATGAGCAGTTCTTC.

The genes are TRBV27 and TRBJ2-7; a weak D match, TRBD1 (6 bases). V shed 8 bases and J shed 0 bases, with 20 bases lying between them. Germline CDR1 MNHEY, CDR2 SMNVEV (reference sequence). The CDR3 runs 16 residues. The CDR3 DNA reads as TGTGCCAGCGGGAGCCTGCGACAGGACCTCTCCTACGAGCAGTACTTC. Translation gives CASGSLRQDLSYEQYF.

Ten or more counts support this clonotype. The chain has TRBV27 and TRBJ1-4; tentatively, D is TRBD1 (5 bases). With 0 bases removed from V and 3 bases from J, the gap between germline ends came to 8 bases. Germline V gene lookup returns CDR1 MNHEY and CDR2 SMNVEV (reference sequence). The CDR3 loop spans 15 amino acids. The CDR3 reads CASSLSGGANEKLFF. The DNA of the CDR3 is TGTGCCAGCAGTTTATCGGGGGGAGCTAATGAAAAACTGTTTTTT. Complete variable domain (other parts from reference TRBV27 and TRBJ1-4): EAQVTQNPRYLITVTGKKLTVTCSQNMNHEYMSWYRQDPGLGLRQIYYSMNVEVTDKGDVPEGYKVSRKEKRNFPLILESPSPNQTSLYFCASSLSGGANEKLFFGSGTQLSVL.

The chain links TRBV12-5 to TRBJ2-1; D not certain. This CDR3 is 12 amino acids long. CDR1 and CDR2 (germline): LGHNT, FRNRAP. Trimming pared 0 bases from V and 8 bases from J, leaving 5 bases between. The CDR3 loop is CASGLVYDEQFF. CDR3 nucleotides: TGTGCTAGTGGTTTGGTATACGATGAGCAGTTCTTC.

This chain connects TRBV6-1 to TRBJ1-5; D is possibly TRBD1 (5 bases). Trimming stripped 7 bases from V and 4 bases from J, with 11 bases between. Germline values: CDR1 MNHNS, CDR2 SASEGT. The CDR3 loop spans 13 amino acids. The CDR3 DNA reads TGTGCCAGCAACGAGGGGTTTAATCAGCCCCAGCATTTT. As protein: CASNEGFNQPQHF.

This clonotype has just a few counts. V and J are TRBV7-2 and TRBJ2-7; D not resolved. CDR3 size: 14 residues. Germline CDR1 SGHTA, CDR2 FQGNSA. Trimming shortened V by 5 bases and J by 3 bases, and 14 bases separated the two germline ends. CDR3 in amino acids: CASSHRAQYYEQYF. The CDR3 bases are TGTGCCAGCAGCCACCGGGCTCAATACTACGAGCAGTACTTC.

The J gene is TRBJ2-7, the V gene TRBV10-3; 11 positions match TRBD1. From germline, CDR1 is ENHRY and CDR2 SYGVKD. This CDR3 contains 16 residues. With 0 bases clipped from V and 1 base from J, the junction kept 2 bases outside the gene matches. CDR3 in DNA: TGTGCCATCAGTGAGTCAGGGACAGGGGGATCCTACGAGCAGTACTTC. Protein product: CAISESGTGGSYEQYF.

The sample holds a few counts of this clonotype. The chain couples TRBV6-4 to TRBJ2-2, with 12 positions matching TRBD2. Germline V CDR1 and CDR2: MRHNA, SNTAGT. With 6 bases clipped from V and 5 bases from J, the junction kept 7 bases outside the gene matches. The CDR3 covers 16 residues. CDR3 in amino acids: CASRATSGGQTGELFF. CDR3 DNA sequence: TGTGCCAGCAGAGCGACTAGCGGGGGCCAAACCGGGGAGCTGTTTTTT.

This clonotype was seen repeatedly, ten times or more. The genes are TRBV27 and TRBJ2-1; TRBD2 agrees at 8 bases. CDR1 and CDR2 (germline): MNHEY, SMNVEV (reference sequence). The junction had 14 bases not matched to a gene; V was cut back by 7 bases and J by 6 bases. CDR3 size: 16 residues. The CDR3 loop is CASTTSGGLKGNEQFF. The DNA of the CDR3 is TGTGCCAGCACCACCTCGGGGGGGCTAAAAGGCAATGAGCAGTTCTTC.

This clonotype has a handful of counts. The V call is TRBV7-2, the J call TRBJ2-5, with TRBD2 identical over 11 bases. This CDR3 spans 17 amino acids. In germline, CDR1 is SGHTA, CDR2 FQGNSA. V was pared by 5 bases and J by 4 bases, with 12 bases of the junction left unmatched. CDR3 coding DNA: TGTGCCAGCAGCCGTTATCTAGCGGGGGGTGCGGGAGAGACCCAGTACTTC. Translation gives CASSRYLAGGAGETQYF.

This clonotype was detected ten times or more. The chain links TRBV29-1 to TRBJ2-3; 7 nucleotides line up with TRBD2. This CDR3 has 13 residues. V lost 4 bases, J lost 4 bases, and 5 bases stayed unmatched. Germline CDR1 and CDR2: SQVTM and ANQGSEA. The CDR3 spells CSVVGGSADTQYF. CDR3 nucleotides: TGCAGCGTTGTAGGCGGGAGTGCAGATACGCAGTATTTT.

This clonotype appeared many times. The J gene is TRBJ2-1, the V gene TRBV6-5; 10 positions agree with TRBD2. Germline CDR1 reads MNHEY; CDR2 reads SVGAGI. After removal of 0 bases from V and 10 bases from J, the junction contained 6 bases not matched to a gene. This CDR3 has 15 amino acids. The CDR3 bases are TGTGCCAGCAGTTACTCTATGCTAGCGGGAGTGGAGCAGTTCTTC. This gives the protein CASSYSMLAGVEQFF.

The chain joins TRBV28 to TRBJ2-3; 7 bases are a match to TRBD2. Trimming at V came to 5 bases and at J to 2 bases, leaving 4 bases not matched to a gene. This CDR3 region has 14 residues. Germline values: CDR1 MDHEN, CDR2 SYDVKM. CDR3 in amino acids: CASSPTSDTDTQYF. The DNA for the CDR3 is TGTGCCAGCAGTCCTACTAGCGACACAGATACGCAGTATTTT.

This chain connects TRBV15 to TRBJ2-2; the D is unclear. Trimming removed 0 bases from V and 5 bases from J, with 4 bases in between. The CDR3 runs 13 residues. Germline-derived CDR1 and CDR2 are LNHNV and YYDKDF (reference sequence). The CDR3 region is CATSRDGTGELFF. CDR3 DNA: TGTGCCACCAGCAGAGATGGTACCGGGGAGCTGTTTTTT.

This clonotype was counted ten times or more. This chain uses TRBV12-3 or TRBV12-4 with TRBJ2-5, with D possibly TRBD2 on 5 matching bases. The V end lost 8 bases, the J end lost 5 bases, and 9 bases lay between the germline ends. The CDR3 length is 11 residues. CDR3 in amino acids: CASAGGETQYF. CDR3 DNA: TGTGCCAGCGCGGGCGGGGAGACCCAGTACTTC.

In this sample, this clonotype turned up once. This sequence may be a read error, since a much larger clone differs from it by one base. J is TRBJ2-1 and V is TRBV7-9, with D possibly matching TRBD2 (5 bases). Germline-derived CDR1 and CDR2 are SEHNR and FQNEAQ (reference sequence). The CDR3 runs 15 residues. Trimming shortened V by 3 bases and J by 7 bases, and 16 bases separated the two germline ends. CDR3 bases: TGTGCCAGCAGCTTTTTTGGAGGCTCCGGTAATGAGCAGTTCTTC. It is translated as CASSFFGGSGNEQFF.

This clonotype was seen more than once but under ten times. The chain joins TRBV4-2 to TRBJ2-3, with TRBD2 identical over 10 bases. Germline assignment: CDR1 LGHNA and CDR2 YNFKEQ. J lost 0 bases, V lost 0 bases, and 6 bases had no gene match. The CDR3 is 18 residues long. The CDR3 DNA sequence: TGTGCCAGCAGCCAAGATAGAGCGGGAGGGCGAAGCACAGATACGCAGTATTTT. Its translation: CASSQDRAGGRSTDTQYF.

This clonotype was counted many times. The chain couples TRBV6-2 or TRBV6-3 to TRBJ2-1; D unresolved. The CDR3 totals 12 residues. Germline values: CDR1 MNHEY, CDR2 SVGEGT. V lost 2 bases, J lost 11 bases, and 10 bases lay in between. The CDR3 region is CASSYVSVQQFF. The CDR3 DNA follows: TGTGCCAGCAGTTACGTTTCCGTTCAGCAGTTCTTC.

With regard to this clonotype: The junction departs from the called germline gene at one end, perhaps through a read error. V is TRBV7-7 and J is TRBJ2-5, with a possible D match to TRBD2 (5 bases). Looked up from germline, CDR1 is SSHAT and CDR2 is FNYEAQ (reference sequence). CDR3 size: 16 residues. The CDR3 nucleotides read TGTGCTAGCAGCTCGCCCGGGGTTGGGAGTCAAGAGACCCAGTACTTC. This codes for CASSSPGVGSQETQYF.

In this sample, this clonotype turned up many times. The rearrangement joins TRBV20-1 to TRBJ1-1; no clear D gene. In germline, CDR1 is DFQATT, CDR2 SNEGSKA (reference sequence). CDR3 size: 12 residues. The V and J ends lost 3 bases and 4 bases respectively, with 9 bases between them. Here the CDR3 reads CSARGMGTEAFF. Here the CDR3 DNA reads TGCAGTGCTAGGGGGATGGGCACTGAAGCTTTCTTT.